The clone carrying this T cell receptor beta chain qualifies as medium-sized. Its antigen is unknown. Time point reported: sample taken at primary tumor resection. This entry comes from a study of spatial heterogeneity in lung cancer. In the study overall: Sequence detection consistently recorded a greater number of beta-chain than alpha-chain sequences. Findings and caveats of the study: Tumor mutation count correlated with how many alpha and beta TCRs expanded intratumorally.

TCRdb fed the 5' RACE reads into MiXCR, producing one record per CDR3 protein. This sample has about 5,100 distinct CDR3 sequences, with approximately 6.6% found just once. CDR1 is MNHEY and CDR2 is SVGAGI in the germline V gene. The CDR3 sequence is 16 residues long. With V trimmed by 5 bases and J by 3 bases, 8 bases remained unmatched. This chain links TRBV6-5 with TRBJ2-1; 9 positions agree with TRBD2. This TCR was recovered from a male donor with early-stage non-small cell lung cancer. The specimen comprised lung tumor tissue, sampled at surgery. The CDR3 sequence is CASSPFSSGNYNEQFF. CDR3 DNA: TGTGCCAGCAGTCCCTTTTCTAGCGGGAACTACAATGAGCAGTTCTTC.